This T cell receptor beta chain emerged from a study of cytomegalovirus exposure and HLA in healthy donors. Study conclusions and caveats: Earlier findings revealed that most TCR beta V segments proved productive either about 87% or about 30% of the time.

About this clone: Its specificity is unknown.

Germline CDR1 reads PRHDT; CDR2 reads FYEKMQ (reference sequence). V lost 4 bases and J lost 10; bases outside the gene matches: 12. CDR3 size: 14 residues. With 60 Vbeta and 13 Jbeta primers, the PCR was carried out. Clones were read by immunoSEQ multiplex PCR, and TCRdb kept only the in-frame ones, dropping some. The data show about 200,000 clones, 75% to 90% seen once. The material sequenced was PBMCs. The origin of this receptor is a man aged 25-45 years in good health and CMV-seronegative. The genes are TRBV13 and TRBJ1-1; TRBD1 agrees at 7 bases. The DNA of the CDR3 is TGTGCCAGCAGCTCCACGCTCCGGGACAGTCGAGCTTTCTTT. It encodes CASSSTLRDSRAFF.